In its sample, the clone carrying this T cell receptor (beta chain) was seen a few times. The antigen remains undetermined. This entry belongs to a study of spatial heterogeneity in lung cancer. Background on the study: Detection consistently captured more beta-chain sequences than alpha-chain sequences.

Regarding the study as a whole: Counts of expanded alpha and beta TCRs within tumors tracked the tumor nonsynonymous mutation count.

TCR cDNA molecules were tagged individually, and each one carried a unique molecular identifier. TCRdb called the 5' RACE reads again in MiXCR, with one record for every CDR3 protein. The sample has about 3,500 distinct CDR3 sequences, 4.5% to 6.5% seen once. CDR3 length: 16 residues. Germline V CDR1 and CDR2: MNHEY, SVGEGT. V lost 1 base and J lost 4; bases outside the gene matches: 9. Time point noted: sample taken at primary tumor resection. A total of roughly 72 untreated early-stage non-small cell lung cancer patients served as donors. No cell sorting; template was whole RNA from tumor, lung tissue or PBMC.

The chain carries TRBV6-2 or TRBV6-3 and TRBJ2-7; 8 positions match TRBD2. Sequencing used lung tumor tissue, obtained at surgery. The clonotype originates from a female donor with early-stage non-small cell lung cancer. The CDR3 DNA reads TGTGCCAGCAGTTACTGGACTAGCAGGAGCGGGTACGAGCAGTACTTC. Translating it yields CASSYWTSRSGYEQYF.